Each of the 22 T cell receptor beta chains below was sequenced from the same sample in a study of cytomegalovirus exposure and HLA in healthy donors. Primers: 60 Vbeta forward and 13 Jbeta reverse. Profiling relied on immunoSEQ multiplex PCR, and the TCRdb table lists in-frame clones only, not all of them. Among 100,000 to 150,000 clones listed, roughly four fifths were seen once. Source material: PBMCs. The receptor set was obtained from a man aged 18 to 29 in good health and CMV-seronegative.

The chain uses TRBV2 and TRBJ1-1; D not certain. Germline CDR1 reads SNHLY; CDR2 reads FYNNEI. The CDR3 extends over 15 amino acids. V lost 1 base and J lost 6, with 15 bases in between. As DNA, the CDR3 is TGTGCCAGCAGTGAAGGTGTGTGGCAGGCCTCTGAAGCTTTCTTT. As protein: CASSEGVWQASEAFF.

The V call is TRBV19, the J call TRBJ1-2; 9 nucleotides align to TRBD1. This CDR3 is 15 amino acids long. With V trimmed by 5 bases and J by 4 bases, 8 bases remained unmatched. Germline V lookup: CDR1 LNHDA, CDR2 SQIVND (reference sequence). This CDR3 reads CASSVTGGIGYGYTF. The DNA of the CDR3 is TGTGCCAGTAGTGTAACAGGGGGCATCGGCTATGGCTACACCTTC.

The rearrangement links TRBV5-4 to TRBJ1-2; 8 bases line up with TRBD1. Trimming at V came to 6 bases and at J to 7 bases, leaving 14 bases not matched to a gene. The CDR3 sequence is 15 residues long. Germline V gene lookup returns CDR1 SGHNT and CDR2 YYREEE (reference sequence). The CDR3 sequence: CASTNWDRSYCGYTF. For the CDR3, the DNA is TGTGCCAGCACCAATTGGGACAGGTCATACTGTGGCTACACCTTC.

This chain links TRBV10-1 with TRBJ1-5, with D hard to call. The V and J ends lost 10 bases and 2 bases respectively, with 12 bases between them. CDR1 and CDR2 from the germline V gene are WNHNN and SYGVQD (reference sequence). The length of the CDR3 is 13 residues. This CDR3 reads CATPLAGNQPQHF. The CDR3 nucleotides are TGCGCCACCCCTTTGGCGGGCAATCAGCCCCAGCATTTT.

V and J are TRBV27 and TRBJ1-1, with a weak D call TRBD1 (5 bases). This CDR3 region has 14 residues. With 5 bases removed from V and 1 base from J, the gap between germline ends came to 11 bases. CDR1 MNHEY and CDR2 SMNVEV come from the germline V gene (reference sequence). CDR3 amino acids: CASSPQGKNTEAFF. The CDR3, as DNA: TGTGCCAGCAGTCCTCAGGGCAAGAACACTGAAGCTTTCTTT.

The rearrangement joins TRBV5-4 to TRBJ1-3; tentative D call: TRBD1 (5 bases). CDR1 and CDR2 (germline): SGHNT, YYREEE (reference sequence). V was shortened by 3 bases and J by 4 bases, with 14 bases between the two germline ends. The CDR3 has 15 amino acids. The CDR3 loop reads CASSSGTSPGNTIYF. CDR3 sequence (DNA): TGTGCCAGCAGCTCGGGGACTTCACCGGGAAACACCATATATTTT.

The chain uses TRBV19 and TRBJ1-5; possibly TRBD1 for D (6 bases). With 2 bases removed from V and 4 bases from J, the gap between germline ends came to 18 bases. Germline values: CDR1 LNHDA, CDR2 SQIVND (reference sequence). The CDR3 totals 17 residues. The CDR3, as DNA: TGTGCCAGTAGTATAATGGGGGCTGGGGTAGGGAATCAGCCCCAGCATTTT. Its protein is CASSIMGAGVGNQPQHF.

The genes are TRBV27 and TRBJ2-2; D call uncertain. The CDR3 has 12 amino acids. The V and J ends lost 4 bases and 5 bases respectively, with 5 bases between them. Germline V gives CDR1 MNHEY, CDR2 SMNVEV (reference sequence). DNA for the CDR3: TGTGCCAGCAGTTATCCAACCGGGGAGCTGTTTTTT. Its protein is CASSYPTGELFF.

As concerns this clone: An end of the junction does not agree with germline; a read error may underlie this. The chain has TRBV7-9 and TRBJ2-7, with a possible D match to TRBD1 (6 bases). Germline V gene data show CDR1 as SEHNR and CDR2 as FQNEAQ (reference sequence). CDR3 length: 17 amino acids. The CDR3 region is CSSSLGPPYREVNEQYF. The DNA for the CDR3 is TGTTCCAGCAGCTTAGGGCCACCTTACAGGGAAGTTAACGAGCAGTACTTC. Full variable domain (outside the CDR3, taken from reference TRBV7-9 and TRBJ2-7): DTGVSQNPRHKITKRGQNVTFRCDPISEHNRLYWYRQTLGQGPEFLTYFQNEAQLEKSRLLSDRFSAERPKGSFSTLEIQRTEQGDSAMYLCSSSLGPPYREVNEQYFGPGTRLTVT.

The chain recombines TRBV6-1 with TRBJ1-6, with D perhaps TRBD1 (6 bases). The CDR3 runs to 14 residues. Trimming left V 3 bases short and J 12 bases short, with 15 bases between. CDR1 and CDR2 (germline): MNHNS, SASEGT. CDR3 nucleotide sequence: TGTGCCAGCAGTGATGGGCAGGGGACCCAACCCCTCCACTTT. Translating gives CASSDGQGTQPLHF.

This rearrangement joins TRBV4-1 to TRBJ1-3, with D perhaps TRBD1 (6 bases). The ends were cut back, 4 bases at V and 1 base at J, with 17 bases in the middle. This CDR3 is 17 amino acids long. CDR1 is MGHRA, CDR2 YSYEKL, per germline. The CDR3 is CASSREQGPRSGNTIYF. CDR3 sequence (DNA): TGCGCCAGCAGCCGAGAACAGGGTCCTAGGTCTGGAAACACCATATATTTT.

This chain links TRBV13 with TRBJ1-2, with 9 bases matching TRBD1. The trim removed 5 bases at V and 9 bases at J, leaving 13 bases unmatched. This CDR3 is 15 amino acids long. The germline gives CDR1 PRHDT, CDR2 FYEKMQ (reference sequence). As DNA, the CDR3 is TGTGCCAGCAGCAACTCCGGGACAGGGTCTAGTCGCTACACCTTC. As protein: CASSNSGTGSSRYTF.

CDR3 in DNA: TGTGCCAGCAGCGTCATTAACACCGGGGAGCTGTTTTTT. It encodes CASSVINTGELFF. The J gene is TRBJ2-2, the V gene TRBV9; D remains ambiguous. The CDR3 is 13 amino acids. The V gene's germline CDR1 is SGDLS and CDR2 YYNGEE. Trimming shortened V by 2 bases and J by 2 bases, and 4 bases separated the two germline ends.

The CDR3 sequence: CASSEGLAGGWGLRDTQYF. The CDR3 nucleotides are TGTGCCAGCAGCGAGGGACTAGCGGGGGGTTGGGGTCTGAGGGATACGCAGTATTTT. This chain uses TRBV9 with TRBJ2-3, with 15 bases that match TRBD2. The germline CDR1 and CDR2 sequences are SGDLS and YYNGEE. The V segment lost 3 bases and the J segment 6 bases; nucleotides outside the gene matches: 14. This CDR3 region has 19 residues.

This sequence joins TRBV4-2 and TRBJ2-3; 9 nucleotides agree with TRBD1. V trimming: 4 bases; J trimming: 3 bases; junction bases outside the gene matches: 5. CDR3 length equals 15 residues. Germline V gives CDR1 LGHNA, CDR2 YNFKEQ. The CDR3 is CASSRQGGGTDTQYF. The CDR3 nucleotides read TGTGCCAGCAGCCGACAGGGGGGGGGTACAGATACGCAGTATTTT.

V usage is TRBV9 and J usage is TRBJ2-3, with TRBD2 matching over 13 bases. The ends lost 3 bases at V and 0 bases at J; junction bases unmatched: 13. The CDR3 sequence is 20 residues long. Germline loops: CDR1 SGDLS, CDR2 YYNGEE. CDR3 loop: CASSAQGGLAGATSTDTQYF. The CDR3 DNA reads as TGTGCCAGCAGCGCCCAAGGAGGACTAGCGGGGGCGACTAGCACAGATACGCAGTATTTT.

J is TRBJ2-3 and V is TRBV7-3; 10 bases match TRBD2. Trimming cost V 2 bases and J 8 bases; bases outside gene matches: 10. From germline, CDR1 is SGHTA and CDR2 FQGTGA. The CDR3 contains 16 residues. CDR3 in DNA: TGTGCCAGCAGCTTAGGTAGCGGGGGGCCCTCGGGTACGCAGTATTTT. It translates to CASSLGSGGPSGTQYF.

This rearrangement joins TRBV7-9 to TRBJ2-3; 7 nucleotides line up with TRBD2. The V gene's germline CDR1 is SEHNR and CDR2 FQNEAQ (reference sequence). This CDR3 comprises 14 residues. V lost 5 bases and J lost 6; bases outside the gene matches: 8. This CDR3 reads CASSLGTNMDTQYF. The CDR3 coding sequence is TGTGCCAGCAGCCTGGGGACTAACATGGATACGCAGTATTTT.

V and J are TRBV5-4 and TRBJ2-7; D perhaps matches TRBD1 (5 bases). Germline assignment: CDR1 SGHNT and CDR2 YYREEE (reference sequence). Deletions cut 0 bases from V and 1 base from J, with 8 bases between. This CDR3 is built from 14 residues. The DNA of the CDR3 is TGTGCCAGCAGCTTGGGACAGTTATCCTACGAGCAGTACTTC. It specifies CASSLGQLSYEQYF.

This chain joins TRBV7-2 and TRBJ2-7, with D maybe TRBD2 (6 bases). The CDR3 loop spans 14 amino acids. Germline-derived CDR1 and CDR2 are SGHTA and FQGNSA. The V end was cut by 6 bases, the J end by 1 base, with 13 bases between. The CDR3 region has the DNA TGTGCCAGCAGGTCGACGGGGACTTCCTACGAGCAGTACTTC. It specifies CASRSTGTSYEQYF.

This clone was seen a handful of times. J is TRBJ1-2 and V is TRBV2; D not certain. Trimming shortened V by 8 bases and J by 11 bases, and 18 bases separated the two germline ends. This CDR3 contains 12 residues. Germline V gene lookup returns CDR1 SNHLY and CDR2 FYNNEI. As DNA, the CDR3 is TGTGCCAGCCTCAAATCGGGGAGTGGTTACACCTTC. Translation gives CASLKSGSGYTF. Full variable domain (remainder filled in from reference TRBV2 and TRBJ1-2): EPEVTQTPSHQVTQMGQEVILRCVPISNHLYFYWYRQILGQKVEFLVSFYNNEISEKSEIFDDQFSVERPDGSNFTLKIRSTKLEDSAMYFCASLKSGSGYTFGSGTRLTVV.

V usage is TRBV6-5 and J usage is TRBJ1-6; D is ambiguous. The CDR3 is 13 amino acids. Germline CDR1 MNHEY, CDR2 SVGAGI. V was clipped by 5 bases and J by 11 bases, with 13 bases between them. Here the CDR3 reads CASSPLPGAPLHF. CDR3 bases: TGTGCCAGCAGTCCTCTTCCGGGAGCACCCCTCCACTTT.